The clone carrying this T cell receptor (beta chain) has a handful of counts. Its matching antigen is unknown. This sample was included in a study of T cells in Graves' hyperthyroidism and ophthalmopathy. TCR beta CDR3 region amplification was performed from RNA transcripts. TCR CDR3 regions were first amplified by RT-PCR with HTBI primers. TCRdb used MiXCR to reprocess the multiplex PCR reads, holding one entry per CDR3 protein. The sample holds about 260,000 distinct CDR3 sequences, about 20% seen once. The CDR3 totals 13 residues. V was cut by 5 bases and J by 5 bases, with 12 bases left in between. In germline, CDR1 is SQVTM, CDR2 ANQGSEA. PBMCs were sourced from approximately 9.3 ml fresh peripheral blood. Study-wide results and limits: In blood, most of the thyroid clonotypes expanded above 0.001 were also present.

The rearrangement links TRBV29-1 to TRBJ1-4; D remains ambiguous. Sequencing was performed on blood. This clonotype was obtained from a man between 25 and 39 years old with Graves' ophthalmopathy. The CDR3 spells CSVLIQLNEKLFF. The DNA of the CDR3 is TGCAGCGTTCTTATACAGTTAAATGAAAAACTGTTTTTT. The entire variable domain, with the rest obtained from reference TRBV29-1 and TRBJ1-4, is as follows: SAVISQKPSRDICQRGTSLTIQCQVDSQVTMMFWYRQQPGQSLTLIATANQGSEATYESGFVIDKFPISRPNLTFSTLTVSNMSPEDSSIYLCSVLIQLNEKLFFGSGTQLSVL.